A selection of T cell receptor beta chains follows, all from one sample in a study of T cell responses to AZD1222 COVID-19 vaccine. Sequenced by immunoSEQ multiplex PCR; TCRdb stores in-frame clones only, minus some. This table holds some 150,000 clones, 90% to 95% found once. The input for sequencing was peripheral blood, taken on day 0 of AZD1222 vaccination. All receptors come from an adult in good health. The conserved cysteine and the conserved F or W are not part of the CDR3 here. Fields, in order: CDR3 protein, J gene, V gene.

CDR3 protein: ASSEGIAGAVDEQF; J gene: TRBJ2-1; V gene: TRBV2
CDR3 protein: ATSRVRNNEQF; J gene: TRBJ2-1; V gene: TRBV15
CDR3 protein: AVGTDANYGYT; J gene: TRBJ1-2; V gene: TRBV28
CDR3 protein: ASSRTGNGYT; J gene: TRBJ1-2; V gene: TRBV11-2
CDR3 protein: ASSLFRRNGGMGYEQY; J gene: TRBJ2-7; V gene: TRBV28
CDR3 protein: ATSGAGYRTNQPQH; J gene: TRBJ1-5; V gene: TRBV15
CDR3 protein: ASSPSSYNEQF; J gene: TRBJ2-1; V gene: TRBV5-4
CDR3 protein: ASSLVRGSNQPQH; J gene: TRBJ1-5; V gene: TRBV7-2
CDR3 protein: ASSPKGRQGASYNEQF; J gene: TRBJ2-1; V gene: TRBV5-1
CDR3 protein: AWSRGGRGEQY; J gene: TRBJ2-7; V gene: TRBV30
CDR3 protein: ASSYWTAAAQDSPLH; J gene: TRBJ1-6; V gene: TRBV6-2/TRBV6-3
CDR3 protein: ASEPGQGHSPLH; J gene: TRBJ1-6; V gene: TRBV19
CDR3 protein: ASSGDPGEQY; J gene: TRBJ2-7; V gene: TRBV7-2
CDR3 protein: ASSSATLWPYEQY; J gene: TRBJ2-7; V gene: TRBV21-1
CDR3 protein: ASSEQGTGLSSYEQY; J gene: TRBJ2-7; V gene: TRBV6-1
CDR3 protein: ASSSRLAGGYEQY; J gene: TRBJ2-7; V gene: TRBV6-5
CDR3 protein: ASSGFAEGTSVSYEQY; J gene: TRBJ2-7; V gene: TRBV19
CDR3 protein: ASSSHLENTGLYGYT; J gene: TRBJ1-2; V gene: TRBV6-2/TRBV6-3
CDR3 protein: ASSGNGALSTDTQY; J gene: TRBJ2-3; V gene: TRBV2
CDR3 protein: ASSYSSRGTEAF; J gene: TRBJ1-1; V gene: TRBV6-5
CDR3 protein: ASSYSGQDYGYT; J gene: TRBJ1-2; V gene: TRBV6-5
CDR3 protein: ASSVDNSPPLH; J gene: TRBJ1-6; V gene: TRBV19
CDR3 protein: ASEPNGGYQPQH; J gene: TRBJ1-5; V gene: TRBV28
CDR3 protein: ASSQPGAGQPQH; J gene: TRBJ1-5; V gene: TRBV3-1/TRBV3-2
CDR3 protein: ASSFVSGDQPQH; J gene: TRBJ1-5; V gene: TRBV7-7
CDR3 protein: ASSLTGTAITGELF; J gene: TRBJ2-2; V gene: TRBV27
CDR3 protein: ASYSQGSPYEQY; J gene: TRBJ2-7; V gene: TRBV27
CDR3 protein: ASSQHIDSGAPTDTQY; J gene: TRBJ2-3; V gene: TRBV4-3
CDR3 protein: ASSQGQGQGMNTEAF; J gene: TRBJ1-1; V gene: TRBV4-2
CDR3 protein: ASSPSRTDTQY; J gene: TRBJ2-3; V gene: TRBV18
CDR3 protein: ASSKAGKRTGNEQF; J gene: TRBJ2-1; V gene: TRBV21-1
CDR3 protein: ATTGEGTSARPGYTGELF; J gene: TRBJ2-2; V gene: TRBV28
CDR3 protein: ASRLEQAF; J gene: TRBJ1-1; V gene: TRBV6-5
CDR3 protein: ASSKSGVLNEQF; J gene: TRBJ2-1; V gene: TRBV19
CDR3 protein: AWSGAQDRAYT; J gene: TRBJ1-2; V gene: TRBV30
CDR3 protein: TSRGAPPGQPQH; J gene: TRBJ1-5; V gene: TRBV1
CDR3 protein: ASTRASGEVETQY; J gene: TRBJ2-5; V gene: TRBV6-5
CDR3 protein: ASSSSDEQF; J gene: TRBJ2-1; V gene: TRBV7-3
CDR3 protein: ASSQDISEGEQF; J gene: TRBJ2-1; V gene: TRBV3-1/TRBV3-2
CDR3 protein: AISETGIAKNIQY; J gene: TRBJ2-4; V gene: TRBV10-3
CDR3 protein: ASSELERTYT; J gene: TRBJ1-2; V gene: TRBV6-1
CDR3 protein: ASSFGYGLGTQAARRSPLH; J gene: TRBJ1-6; V gene: TRBV7-8
CDR3 protein: ASSKKSGTAGGPQH; J gene: TRBJ1-5; V gene: TRBV21-1
CDR3 protein: ASSAANFGLAGPSYEQY; J gene: TRBJ2-7; V gene: TRBV19
CDR3 protein: ASSPTGSNTGELF; J gene: TRBJ2-2; V gene: TRBV9
CDR3 protein: ATSATNDYGYT; J gene: TRBJ1-2; V gene: TRBV24-1
CDR3 protein: ASSVGTPVGYNEQF; J gene: TRBJ2-1; V gene: TRBV9
CDR3 protein: ASSPGGVDGYT; J gene: TRBJ1-2; V gene: TRBV7-9
CDR3 protein: ASSYDSSYEQY; J gene: TRBJ2-7; V gene: TRBV6-5
CDR3 protein: ASSSQGVGHEQY; J gene: TRBJ2-7; V gene: TRBV7-9
CDR3 protein: ASSLLAQNTEAF; J gene: TRBJ1-1; V gene: TRBV11-2
CDR3 protein: ASSLGTGLIKI; J gene: TRBJ2-7; V gene: TRBV6-5
CDR3 protein: ASRSTGWDEKLF; J gene: TRBJ1-4; V gene: TRBV28
CDR3 protein: ASSSQARGEQF; J gene: TRBJ2-1; V gene: TRBV19
CDR3 protein: ASSFTPTSGLNEQF; J gene: TRBJ2-1; V gene: TRBV7-2
CDR3 protein: ASSDGGNEQY; J gene: TRBJ2-7; V gene: TRBV25-1
CDR3 protein: ASSFGEGQPQH; J gene: TRBJ1-5; V gene: TRBV7-7
CDR3 protein: ASSASGTYNEQF; J gene: TRBJ2-1; V gene: TRBV7-3
CDR3 protein: ASSRPLGYEQY; J gene: TRBJ2-7; V gene: TRBV5-6
CDR3 protein: ASFGENGYT; J gene: TRBJ1-2; V gene: TRBV12-3/TRBV12-4